This T cell receptor (beta chain) was documented in a study of blood T cells in healthy people across ages (dated by TCRdb to the mid-2010s). Describing the broader study: In model experiments, roughly one uniquely barcoded TCR beta cDNA molecule per two T cells was captured by template switching. Using deep sequencing normalized with unique cDNA molecular identifiers, the study measured how TCR beta repertoire diversity changes with age. Donors were grouped into four age groups: young (average roughly 17 years), middle-aged (roughly 40), aged (62) and long-lived (approximately 78). To avoid experimental bias, donors of different ages were distributed randomly across sequencing lanes. Using the same blood draw, the study looked at two additional independent replicas of 1 million unique cDNA reads for two donors, one aged 18 to 30 and the other aged 80 or older.

This clonotype is a singleton in its sample. Its antigen has not been determined. No base qualities exist here, and no much larger clone lies one base off it. For this chain, trimming is 6 bases at the V end and 4 bases at the J end, and the number of junction bases without a gene match is 8. Taken from cysteine to phenylalanine, the CDR3 has 17 residues. The kept DNA is CDR3 alone, 51 bases in frame from the first base. Sequences SGHTA (CDR1) and FQGNSA (CDR2) are obtained from the germline V gene. The 39 donors, aged about 6 to 95 years, were systemically healthy Caucasian individuals from Russia. Around 10 milliliters of peripheral blood were drawn from each donor into EDTA-treated Vacutainer tubes. Ficoll-Paque density-gradient centrifugation was used to isolate PBMCs, with at least 7 million per sample. Trizol reagent was used to extract total RNA from the PBMCs, yielding at least 6 micrograms per sample. For every donor, flow cytometry on a PBMC aliquot measured the percentage of naive CD45RAhigh/CD27high T cells.

General findings and caveats noted by the study authors: As age increased, observed TCR beta diversity per million T cells dropped in a roughly linear way, and a significant reduction was already evident by age 40. The CMV infection status of donors was not known, potentially confounding age-related changes in expanded clonotypes. Compared with the aged group, the long-lived group had more naive CD4+ T cells, fewer expanded clones and increased TCR diversity, a pattern suggesting age selection. There was a strong correlation between observed TCR beta diversity and the percentage of naive T cells measured by flow cytometry. Bulk unsorted PBMC profiling prevented conclusive comparison of naive and antigen-experienced compartments. Estimates of total diversity based on one million sequenced T cells were considered lower bounds and underestimates.

The library was built by means of 5' RACE. Sequencer: Illumina HiSeq 2500. A second PCR of 7 to 11 cycles was performed with a sample-barcoded 5' primer and a J-beta primer mix. A unique molecular identifier was introduced onto each TCR beta cDNA molecule by a template-switch 5' adaptor carrying 12 random nucleotides. Each sample yielded at least 3 million CDR3-containing paired-end reads. The Mint cDNA synthesis kit, primed by a TRBC-specific oligonucleotide, was used to synthesize first-strand cDNA from all RNA. After uracil-DNA glycosylase treatment, a first 18-cycle PCR used universal primers M1SS and BC2_uni_R on all cDNA. As for the original processing: For normalization, 1 million high-quality reads were randomly selected from each sample, with every read carrying a distinct molecular identifier. Instead of being binned into consensus sequences, reads that shared molecular identifiers were thrown out. CDR3 identification, clonotype clustering and error correction used MiTCR with a Q25 quality threshold and the strictest error-elimination algorithm. A nonparametric unseen species model with Euler transformation was used to estimate lower-bound total TCR beta diversity. Using fastp at Q25 and MiXCR, TCRdb reprocessed the public reads and kept productive beta chains. All rows with the same CDR3 protein become a single entry with the most common DNA and genes. V and J calls and clone size were set by TCRdb, not the authors. Present in this sample are about a million distinct CDR3 sequences, around 49% of which were seen just once. 10% to 15% of the sample rests with the top ten.

The sequence is built from TRBV7-2 and TRBJ2-4; 14 central bases correspond to TRBD2. Sequencing input: blood. The sequence derives from a man aged 30 to 45 in good health. DNA sequence: TGTGCCAGCAGACATACGGGACTAGCGGGGGAGAAAAACATTCAGTACTTC. Translation gives CASRHTGLAGEKNIQYF. The full variable domain, completed from the reference TRBV7-2 and TRBJ2-4 proteins outside the CDR3, reads GAGVSQSPSNKVTEKGKDVELRCDPISGHTALYWYRQSLGQGLEFLIYFQGNSAPDKSGLPSDRFSAERTGGSVSTLTIQRTQQEDSAVYLCASRHTGLAGEKNIQYFGAGTRLSVL.